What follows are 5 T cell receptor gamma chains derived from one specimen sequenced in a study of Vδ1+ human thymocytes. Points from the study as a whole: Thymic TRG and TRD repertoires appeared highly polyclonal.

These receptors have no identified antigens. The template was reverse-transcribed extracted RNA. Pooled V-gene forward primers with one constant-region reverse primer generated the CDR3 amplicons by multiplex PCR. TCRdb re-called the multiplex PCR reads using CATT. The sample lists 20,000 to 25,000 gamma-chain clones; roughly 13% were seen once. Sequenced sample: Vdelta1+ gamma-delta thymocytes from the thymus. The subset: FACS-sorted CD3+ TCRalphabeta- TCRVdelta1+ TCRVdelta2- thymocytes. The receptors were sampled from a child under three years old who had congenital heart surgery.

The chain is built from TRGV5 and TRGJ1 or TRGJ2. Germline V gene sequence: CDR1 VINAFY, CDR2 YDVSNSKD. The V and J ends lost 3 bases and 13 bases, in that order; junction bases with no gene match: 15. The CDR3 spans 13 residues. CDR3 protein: CATWDAENPSKLF. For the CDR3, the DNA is TGTGCCACCTGGGACGCAGAAAACCCCTCAAAACTCTTT.

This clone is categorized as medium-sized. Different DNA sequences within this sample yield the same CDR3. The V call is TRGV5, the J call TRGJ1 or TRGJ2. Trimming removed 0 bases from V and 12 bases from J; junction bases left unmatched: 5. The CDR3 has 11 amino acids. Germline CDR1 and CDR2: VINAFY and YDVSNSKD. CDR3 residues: CATWDRLGKLF. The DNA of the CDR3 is TGTGCCACCTGGGACAGGCTGGGGAAACTCTTT.

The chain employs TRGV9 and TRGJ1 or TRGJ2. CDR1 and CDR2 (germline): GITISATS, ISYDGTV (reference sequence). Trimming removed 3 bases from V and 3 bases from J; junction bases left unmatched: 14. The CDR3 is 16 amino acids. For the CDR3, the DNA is TGTGCCTTGTGGGAGCCTACCCCAGGGGTTTATTATAAGAAACTCTTT. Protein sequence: CALWEPTPGVYYKKLF.

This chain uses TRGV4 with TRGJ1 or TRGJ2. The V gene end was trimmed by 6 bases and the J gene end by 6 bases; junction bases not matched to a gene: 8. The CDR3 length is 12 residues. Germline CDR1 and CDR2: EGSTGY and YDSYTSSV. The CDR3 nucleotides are TGTGCCACCTGGAATCGTTTTTATAAGAAACTCTTT. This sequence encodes CATWNRFYKKLF.

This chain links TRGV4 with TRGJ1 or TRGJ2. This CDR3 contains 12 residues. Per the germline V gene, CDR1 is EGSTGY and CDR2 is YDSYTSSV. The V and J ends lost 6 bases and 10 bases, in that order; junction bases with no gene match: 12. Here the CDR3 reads CATWTVRVKKLF. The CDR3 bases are TGTGCCACCTGGACCGTAAGGGTGAAGAAACTCTTT.